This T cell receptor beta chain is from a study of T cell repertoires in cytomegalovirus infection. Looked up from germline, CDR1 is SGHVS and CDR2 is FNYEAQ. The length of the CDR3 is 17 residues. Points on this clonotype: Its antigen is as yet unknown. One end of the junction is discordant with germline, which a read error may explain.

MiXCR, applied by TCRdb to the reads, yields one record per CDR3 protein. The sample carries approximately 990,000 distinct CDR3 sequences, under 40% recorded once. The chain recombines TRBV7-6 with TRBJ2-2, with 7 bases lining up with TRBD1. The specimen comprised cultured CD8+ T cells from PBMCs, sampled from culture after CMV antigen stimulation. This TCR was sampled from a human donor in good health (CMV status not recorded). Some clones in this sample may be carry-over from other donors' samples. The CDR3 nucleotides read TGTGTCAGCAGCTTAGCTTTGCGGACAGGGAACACCGGGGAGCTGTTTTTT. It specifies CVSSLALRTGNTGELFF.